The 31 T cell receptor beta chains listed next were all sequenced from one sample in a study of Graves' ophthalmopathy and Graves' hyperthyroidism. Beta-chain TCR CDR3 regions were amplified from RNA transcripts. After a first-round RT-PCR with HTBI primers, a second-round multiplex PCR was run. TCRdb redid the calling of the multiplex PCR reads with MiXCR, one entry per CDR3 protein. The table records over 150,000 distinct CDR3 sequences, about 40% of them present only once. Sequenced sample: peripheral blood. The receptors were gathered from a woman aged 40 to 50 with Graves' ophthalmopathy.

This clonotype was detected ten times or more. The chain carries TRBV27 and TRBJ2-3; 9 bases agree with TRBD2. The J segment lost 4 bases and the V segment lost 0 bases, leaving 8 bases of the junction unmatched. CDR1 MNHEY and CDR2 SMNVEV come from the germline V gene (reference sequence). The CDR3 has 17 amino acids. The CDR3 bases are TGTGCCAGCAGTTTATCGAGGGCGGGAGGGCGCTCAGATACGCAGTATTTT. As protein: CASSLSRAGGRSDTQYF.

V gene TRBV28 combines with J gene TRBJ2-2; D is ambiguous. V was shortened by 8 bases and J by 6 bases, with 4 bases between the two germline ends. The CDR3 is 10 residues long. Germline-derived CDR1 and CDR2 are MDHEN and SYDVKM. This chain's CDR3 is CASGAGELFF. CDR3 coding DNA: TGTGCCAGCGGGGCCGGGGAGCTGTTTTTT.

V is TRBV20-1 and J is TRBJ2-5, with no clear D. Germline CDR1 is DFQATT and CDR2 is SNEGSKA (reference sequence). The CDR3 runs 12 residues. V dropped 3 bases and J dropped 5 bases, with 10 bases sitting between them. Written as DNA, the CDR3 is TGCAGTGCTAGGATCGGATGGGAGACCCAGTACTTC. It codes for CSARIGWETQYF.

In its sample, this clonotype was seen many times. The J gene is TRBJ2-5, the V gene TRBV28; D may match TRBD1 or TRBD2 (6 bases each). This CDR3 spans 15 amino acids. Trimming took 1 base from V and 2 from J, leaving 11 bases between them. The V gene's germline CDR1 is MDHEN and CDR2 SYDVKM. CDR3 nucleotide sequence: TGTGCCAGCAGTTTATCGTGGGGGGCTCAAGAGACCCAGTACTTC. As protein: CASSLSWGAQETQYF.

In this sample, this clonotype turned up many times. The CDR3 here is CASSVIGGTEAFF. The CDR3, as DNA: TGTGCCAGCAGCGTAATTGGGGGGACTGAAGCTTTCTTT. V and J are TRBV9 and TRBJ1-1, with a weak D call TRBD1 (5 bases). This CDR3 region has 13 residues. Trimming took 1 base from V and 5 from J, leaving 9 bases between them. Germline V gene lookup returns CDR1 SGDLS and CDR2 YYNGEE.

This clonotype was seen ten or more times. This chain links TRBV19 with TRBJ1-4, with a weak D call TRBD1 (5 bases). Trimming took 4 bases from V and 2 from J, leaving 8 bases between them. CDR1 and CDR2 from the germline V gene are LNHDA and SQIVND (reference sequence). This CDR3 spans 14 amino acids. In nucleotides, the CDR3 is TGTGCCAGTAGTAGAGGGACGACTAATGAAAAACTGTTTTTT. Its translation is CASSRGTTNEKLFF.

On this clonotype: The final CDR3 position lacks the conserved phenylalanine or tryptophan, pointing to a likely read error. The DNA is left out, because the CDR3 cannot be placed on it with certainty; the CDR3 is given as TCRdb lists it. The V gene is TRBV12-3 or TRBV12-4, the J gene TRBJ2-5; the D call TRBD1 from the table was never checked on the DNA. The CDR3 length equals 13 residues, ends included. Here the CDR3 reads CASTAPRTGPKYL.

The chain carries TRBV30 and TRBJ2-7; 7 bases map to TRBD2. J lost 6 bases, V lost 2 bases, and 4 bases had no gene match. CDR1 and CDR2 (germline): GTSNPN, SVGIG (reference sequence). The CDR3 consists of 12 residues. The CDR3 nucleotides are TGTGCCTGGAGTTGGGAGGGGAGCGAGCAGTACTTC. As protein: CAWSWEGSEQYF.

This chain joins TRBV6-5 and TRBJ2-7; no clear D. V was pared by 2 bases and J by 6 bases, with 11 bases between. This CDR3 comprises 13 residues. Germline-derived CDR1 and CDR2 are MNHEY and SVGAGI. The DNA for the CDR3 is TGTGCCAGCAGTTACGAATCGTACAGCGAGCAGTACTTC. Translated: CASSYESYSEQYF.

The DNA of the CDR3 is TGTGCCAGCAAGCTCGTTAACTACGAGCAGTACTTC. Protein sequence: CASKLVNYEQYF. The chain has TRBV6-1 and TRBJ2-7; D gene unclear. The germline V gene encodes CDR1 MNHNS and CDR2 SASEGT. CDR3 size: 12 residues. Trimming took off 7 bases at V and 3 bases at J, with 10 bases between the two ends.

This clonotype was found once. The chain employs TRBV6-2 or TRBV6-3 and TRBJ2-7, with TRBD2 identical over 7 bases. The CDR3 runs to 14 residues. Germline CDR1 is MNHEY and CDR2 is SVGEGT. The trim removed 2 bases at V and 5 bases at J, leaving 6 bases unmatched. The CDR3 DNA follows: TGTGCCAGCAGTTACGAGCGGGACCTTAACGAGCAGTACTTC. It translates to CASSYERDLNEQYF.

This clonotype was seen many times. The CDR3, as DNA: TGTGCCAGCAGCTTTCGACAGCTTAATAATTCACCCCTCCACTTT. This gives the protein CASSFRQLNNSPLHF. The chain has TRBV11-2 and TRBJ1-6; D might be TRBD1 (5 bases). The CDR3 contains 15 residues. The germline CDR1 and CDR2 sequences are SGHAT and FQNNGV. The V and J ends lost 3 bases and 5 bases respectively, with 11 bases between them.

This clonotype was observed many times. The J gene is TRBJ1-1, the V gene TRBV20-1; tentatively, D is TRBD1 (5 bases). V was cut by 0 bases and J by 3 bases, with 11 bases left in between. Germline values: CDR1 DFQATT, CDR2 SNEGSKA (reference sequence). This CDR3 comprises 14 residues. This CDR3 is CSARDQEGHTEAFF. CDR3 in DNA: TGCAGTGCTAGAGATCAGGAGGGGCACACTGAAGCTTTCTTT.

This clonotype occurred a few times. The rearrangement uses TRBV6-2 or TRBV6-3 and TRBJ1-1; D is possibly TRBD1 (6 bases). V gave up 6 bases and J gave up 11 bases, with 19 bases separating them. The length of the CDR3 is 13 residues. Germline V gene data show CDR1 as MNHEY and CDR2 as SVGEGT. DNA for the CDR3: TGTGCCAGCAGCTATTCCCGACAGGCCGGGGCTTTCTTT. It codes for CASSYSRQAGAFF.

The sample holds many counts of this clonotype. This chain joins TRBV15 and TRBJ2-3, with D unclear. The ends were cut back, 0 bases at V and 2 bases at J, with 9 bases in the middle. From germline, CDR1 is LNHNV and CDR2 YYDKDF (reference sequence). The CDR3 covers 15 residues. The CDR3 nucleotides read TGTGCCACCAGCAGAGATCTTGGCCACACAGATACGCAGTATTTT. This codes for CATSRDLGHTDTQYF. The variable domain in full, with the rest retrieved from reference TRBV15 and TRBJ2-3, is DAMVIQNPRYQVTQFGKPVTLSCSQTLNHNVMYWYQQKSSQAPKLLFHYYDKDFNNEADTPDNFQSRRPNTSFCFLDIRSPGLGDTAMYLCATSRDLGHTDTQYFGPGTRLTVL.

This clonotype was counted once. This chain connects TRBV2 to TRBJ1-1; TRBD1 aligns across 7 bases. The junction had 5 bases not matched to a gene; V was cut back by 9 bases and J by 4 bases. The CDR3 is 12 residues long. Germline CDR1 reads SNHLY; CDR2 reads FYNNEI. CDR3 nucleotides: TGTGCCAGTGACAGGGAGGGCACTGAAGCTTTCTTT. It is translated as CASDREGTEAFF.

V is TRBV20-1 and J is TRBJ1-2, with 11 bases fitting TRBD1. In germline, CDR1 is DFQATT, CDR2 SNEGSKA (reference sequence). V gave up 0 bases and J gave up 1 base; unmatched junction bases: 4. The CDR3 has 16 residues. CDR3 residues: CSAREPGQGGNYGYTF. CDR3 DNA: TGCAGTGCTAGAGAACCGGGACAGGGGGGTAACTATGGCTACACCTTC.

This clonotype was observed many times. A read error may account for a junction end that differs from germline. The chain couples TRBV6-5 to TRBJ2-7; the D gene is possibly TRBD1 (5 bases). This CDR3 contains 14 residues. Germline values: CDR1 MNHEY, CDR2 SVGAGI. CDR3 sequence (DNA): TGTGCCAGCAGCATCTCAGGGTACTCCTACGAGCGGTACTTC. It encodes CASSISGYSYERYF.

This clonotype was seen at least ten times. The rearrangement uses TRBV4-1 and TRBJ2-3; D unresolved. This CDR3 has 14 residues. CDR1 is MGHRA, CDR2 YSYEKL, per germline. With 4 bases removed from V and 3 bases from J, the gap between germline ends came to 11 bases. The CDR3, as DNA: TGCGCCAGCAGCCCAGACGAGTCAACAGATACGCAGTATTTT. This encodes CASSPDESTDTQYF.

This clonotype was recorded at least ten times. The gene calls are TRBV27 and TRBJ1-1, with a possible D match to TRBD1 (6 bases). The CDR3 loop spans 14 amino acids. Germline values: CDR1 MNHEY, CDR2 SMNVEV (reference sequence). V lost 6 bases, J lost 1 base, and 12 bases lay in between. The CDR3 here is CASRQGQRNTEAFF. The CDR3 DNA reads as TGTGCCAGCAGGCAAGGACAGAGGAACACTGAAGCTTTCTTT.

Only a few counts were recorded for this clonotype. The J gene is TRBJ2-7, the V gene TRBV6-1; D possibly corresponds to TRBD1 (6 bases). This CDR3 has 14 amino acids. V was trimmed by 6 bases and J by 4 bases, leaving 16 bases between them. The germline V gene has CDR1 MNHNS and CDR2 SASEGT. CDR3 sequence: CASRINRDTYEQYF. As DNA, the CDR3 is TGTGCCAGCAGAATAAACCGGGACACGTACGAGCAGTACTTC.

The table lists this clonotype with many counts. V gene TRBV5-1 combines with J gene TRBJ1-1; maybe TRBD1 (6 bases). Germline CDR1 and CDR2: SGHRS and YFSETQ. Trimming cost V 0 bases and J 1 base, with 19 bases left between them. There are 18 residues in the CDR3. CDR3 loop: CASSLGADVGGWNTEAFF. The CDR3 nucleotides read TGCGCCAGCAGCTTGGGGGCCGACGTAGGGGGTTGGAACACTGAAGCTTTCTTT.

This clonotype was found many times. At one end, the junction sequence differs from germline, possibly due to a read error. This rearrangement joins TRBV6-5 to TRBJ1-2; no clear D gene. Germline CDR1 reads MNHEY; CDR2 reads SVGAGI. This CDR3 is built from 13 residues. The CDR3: CASSSRPDYGCTF. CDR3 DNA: TGTGCCAGCAGTTCCCGGCCCGACTATGGCTGCACCTTC.

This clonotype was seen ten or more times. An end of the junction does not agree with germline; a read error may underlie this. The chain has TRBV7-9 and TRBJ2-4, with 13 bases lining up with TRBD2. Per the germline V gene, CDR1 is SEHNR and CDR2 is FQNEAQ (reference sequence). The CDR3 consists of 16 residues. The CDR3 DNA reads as TGTGCCAGCAGCGCCGAACTAGCGGGAGGGCCATTTTCGCCGTTCTTC. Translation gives CASSAELAGGPFSPFF.

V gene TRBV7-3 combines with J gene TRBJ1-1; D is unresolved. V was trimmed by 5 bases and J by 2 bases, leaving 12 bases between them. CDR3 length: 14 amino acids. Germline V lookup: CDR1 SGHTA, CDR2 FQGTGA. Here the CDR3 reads CASSHGDGNTEAFF. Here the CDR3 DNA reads TGTGCCAGCAGCCACGGGGATGGAAACACTGAAGCTTTCTTT.

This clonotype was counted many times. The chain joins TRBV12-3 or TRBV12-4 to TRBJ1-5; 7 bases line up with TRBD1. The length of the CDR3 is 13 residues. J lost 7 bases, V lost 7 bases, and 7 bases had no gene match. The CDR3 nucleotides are TGTGCCAGCACCATTGACAGGGTACAGCCCCAGCATTTT. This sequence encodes CASTIDRVQPQHF.

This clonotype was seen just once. CDR3 coding DNA: TGCAGTGCTAGAGAGGCTAGCGGGGGCTACTACGAGCAGTACTTC. Protein: CSAREASGGYYEQYF. This chain joins TRBV20-1 and TRBJ2-7, with 10 bases identical to TRBD2. With 0 bases clipped from V and 3 bases from J, the junction kept 5 bases outside the gene matches. The CDR3 runs 15 residues. Germline-derived CDR1 and CDR2 are DFQATT and SNEGSKA (reference sequence).

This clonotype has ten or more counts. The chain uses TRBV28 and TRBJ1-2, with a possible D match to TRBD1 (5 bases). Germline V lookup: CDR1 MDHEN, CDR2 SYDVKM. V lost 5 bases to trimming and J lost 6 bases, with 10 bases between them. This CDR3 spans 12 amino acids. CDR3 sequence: CASSKRQNGYTF. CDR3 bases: TGTGCCAGCAGTAAAAGACAGAATGGCTACACCTTC.

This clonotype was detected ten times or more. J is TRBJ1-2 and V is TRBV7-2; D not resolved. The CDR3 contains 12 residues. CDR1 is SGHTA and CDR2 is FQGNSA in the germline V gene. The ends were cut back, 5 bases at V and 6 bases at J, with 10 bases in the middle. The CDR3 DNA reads TGTGCCAGCAGCCTCAAAGGACATGGCTACACCTTC. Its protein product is CASSLKGHGYTF.

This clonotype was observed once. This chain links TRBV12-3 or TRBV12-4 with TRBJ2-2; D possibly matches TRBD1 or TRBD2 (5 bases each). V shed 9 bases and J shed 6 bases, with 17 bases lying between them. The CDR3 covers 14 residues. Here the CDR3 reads CASTRGGRAGELFF. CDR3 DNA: TGTGCCAGTACACGGGGCGGCAGGGCCGGGGAGCTGTTTTTT.

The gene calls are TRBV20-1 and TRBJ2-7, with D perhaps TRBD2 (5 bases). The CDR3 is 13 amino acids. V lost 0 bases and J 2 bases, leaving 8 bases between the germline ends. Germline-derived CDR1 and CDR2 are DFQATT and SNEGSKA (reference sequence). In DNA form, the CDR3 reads TGCAGTGCTAGAGATTTAGCGACCTACGAGCAGTACTTC. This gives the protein CSARDLATYEQYF.